The TCR beta chain described here comes from a study of Tregs in tolerant kidney transplant recipients. Study-level points and caveats: Activated donor B cell expansion appeared to reveal the most relevant donor-specific TCRbeta repertoire. For some patients, primers changed over time, blocking nucleotide-level comparison.

The germline CDR1 and CDR2 sequences are LGHNA and YSLEER. V lost 6 bases, J lost 0 bases, and 6 bases stayed unmatched. The CDR3 covers 15 residues. Method: immunoSEQ multiplex PCR; TCRdb's copy keeps in-frame clones and lacks some. The sample gives under 90,000 clones, roughly 90% of which show up once; 1.5% to 2% is in the top ten. Mixed chimerism was transient after nonmyeloablative marrow transplants from related graft donors. Unstimulated Tregs (CD4+CD25+CD127-) and CD4+CD25- non-Tregs were sorted from PBMCs. As concerns this clone: What it recognizes is unknown.

The clonotype was recovered from a human patient who received a combined kidney and bone marrow transplant. Some T cells may be provided by the graft donor. The specimen was CD4+ T cells from blood (PBMCs), collected 24 months after the transplant. The chain couples TRBV4-3 to TRBJ1-2; 8 bases agree with TRBD1. The chain's CDR3 is CASSGRGHANYGYTF. The CDR3 bases are TGCGCCAGCAGTGGCAGGGGGCATGCTAACTATGGCTACACCTTC.